Presented here are 20 T cell receptor beta chains from one specimen sequenced in a study of post-analysis software for immune sequencing data. What these receptors recognize is not known. Included in the TCR beta cDNA libraries were unique molecular identifiers. TCRdb independently ran MiXCR on the PCR reads; one entry per CDR3 protein. Of about 460,000 distinct CDR3 sequences listed, around 40% are singletons. Study conclusions and caveats: The five TRBV segments detected at higher frequency in patients than in controls included TRBV5-6, TRBV5-1 and TRBV20-1.

Input material: blood. The receptors here all came from a girl aged 5 to 17 with multiple sclerosis.

This clonotype was seen repeatedly, ten times or more. The gene calls are TRBV5-5 and TRBJ2-7, with D possibly TRBD1 on 6 matching bases. Germline V gene sequence: CDR1 SGHKS, CDR2 YYEKEE (reference sequence). The CDR3 loop spans 13 amino acids. V shed 4 bases and J shed 5 bases, with 13 bases lying between them. CDR3 nucleotides: TGTGCCAGCAGCAGACAGGTCCGCCACGAGCAGTACTTC. It encodes CASSRQVRHEQYF.

This rearrangement joins TRBV29-1 to TRBJ2-7, with D uncertain. The CDR3 covers 14 residues. The germline gives CDR1 SQVTM, CDR2 ANQGSEA. The V end was cut by 1 base, the J end by 2 bases, with 12 bases between. The CDR3 region is CSVEGLQRPYEQYF. The CDR3 nucleotides read TGCAGCGTTGAAGGTCTCCAGAGACCCTACGAGCAGTACTTC.

The J gene is TRBJ2-4, the V gene TRBV7-2, with D maybe TRBD1 (6 bases). With 5 bases removed from V and 0 bases from J, the gap between germline ends came to 14 bases. The CDR3 spans 16 residues. CDR1 is SGHTA, CDR2 FQGNSA, per germline. In DNA form, the CDR3 reads TGTGCCAGCAGCGGTGGGACATCGCTAGCCAAAAACATTCAGTACTTC. Its translation is CASSGGTSLAKNIQYF.

V gene TRBV7-2 combines with J gene TRBJ2-3, with 13 bases identical to TRBD2. Germline trimming cut 4 bases from V and 4 bases from J; bases unmatched to any gene: 8. The CDR3 has 17 amino acids. Germline CDR1 SGHTA, CDR2 FQGNSA. CDR3 in amino acids: CASSWTQGLAGADTQYF. In nucleotides, the CDR3 is TGTGCCAGCAGCTGGACCCAAGGACTAGCGGGAGCAGATACGCAGTATTTT.

This clonotype showed up just a few times. This chain connects TRBV3-1 to TRBJ2-1, with 11 positions matching TRBD1. Germline V gene lookup returns CDR1 LGHDT and CDR2 YNNKEL (reference sequence). The trim removed 4 bases at V and 9 bases at J, leaving 5 bases unmatched. The CDR3 is 14 residues long. In DNA form, the CDR3 reads TGTGCCAGCAGCCCCGGGACAGGGGGTGGTGAGCAGTTCTTC. It encodes CASSPGTGGGEQFF.

V is TRBV10-3 and J is TRBJ2-3; D perhaps matches TRBD2 (7 bases). Trimming cost V 4 bases and J 3 bases, with 17 bases left between them. The CDR3 has 16 residues. Germline assignment: CDR1 ENHRY and CDR2 SYGVKD. As DNA, the CDR3 is TGTGCCATCAGTGGCAATTTGGGGGGGGCAACAGATACGCAGTATTTT. It yields the protein CAISGNLGGATDTQYF.

In DNA, the CDR3 is TGCAGTGCTAGGGTAGGCGTCTCCTACGAGCAGTACTTC. It specifies CSARVGVSYEQYF. The chain recombines TRBV20-1 with TRBJ2-7; D uncertain. The CDR3 runs 13 residues. V was clipped by 3 bases and J by 0 bases, with 9 bases between them. The germline gives CDR1 DFQATT, CDR2 SNEGSKA (reference sequence).

V usage is TRBV20-1 and J usage is TRBJ2-7; possibly TRBD2 for D (7 bases). The germline V and J ends were trimmed by 6 bases and 3 bases, with 21 bases remaining between them. Germline V lookup: CDR1 DFQATT, CDR2 SNEGSKA (reference sequence). There are 15 residues in the CDR3. This CDR3 is CSAQFSGRDNYEQYF. Written as DNA, the CDR3 is TGCAGTGCCCAGTTTAGTGGGAGGGACAACTACGAGCAGTACTTC.

This clonotype was seen a handful of times. The V gene is TRBV28, the J gene TRBJ2-1; no clear D. This CDR3 spans 15 amino acids. Per the germline V gene, CDR1 is MDHEN and CDR2 is SYDVKM. V lost 4 bases and J lost 2, with 12 bases in between. The CDR3 sequence is CASSSISETYNEQFF. In DNA form, the CDR3 reads TGTGCCAGCAGTTCCATTTCGGAAACCTACAATGAGCAGTTCTTC.

This sequence joins TRBV28 and TRBJ2-7; a weak D match, TRBD1 (6 bases). CDR1 MDHEN and CDR2 SYDVKM come from the germline V gene. The length of the CDR3 is 12 residues. V was pared by 5 bases and J by 7 bases, with 12 bases between. CDR3 sequence (DNA): TGTGCCAGCAGTAGACGACAGGTAGAGCAGTACTTC. Its protein product is CASSRRQVEQYF.

This sequence joins TRBV19 and TRBJ1-4; D is uncertain. Germline V CDR1 and CDR2: LNHDA, SQIVND (reference sequence). This CDR3 contains 15 residues. The V end lost 2 bases, the J end lost 0 bases, and 7 bases lay between the germline ends. The CDR3 coding sequence is TGTGCCAGTAGTATAAGTGGAGCAACTAATGAAAAACTGTTTTTT. This encodes CASSISGATNEKLFF.

The chain is built from TRBV20-1 and TRBJ2-3; 7 positions agree with TRBD2. Germline V gene sequence: CDR1 DFQATT, CDR2 SNEGSKA (reference sequence). The CDR3 spans 15 residues. The ends lost 3 bases at V and 4 bases at J; junction bases unmatched: 10. The CDR3 bases are TGCAGTGCTAGCCTTCGGCTAGCGGCGTCAGATACGCAGTATTTT. Translating it yields CSASLRLAASDTQYF.

The V gene is TRBV28, the J gene TRBJ2-6; D ambiguous. Trimming cost V 4 bases and J 2 bases, with 6 bases left between them. Germline lookup yields CDR1 MDHEN and CDR2 SYDVKM. This CDR3 is built from 14 residues. Here the CDR3 reads CASSSHPGANVLTF. In DNA form, the CDR3 reads TGTGCCAGCAGTTCCCACCCTGGGGCCAACGTCCTGACTTTC.

Written as DNA, the CDR3 is TGTGCCAGCAGCTTCCCCCGGGCGGGAGTGAACAATGAGCAGTTCTTC. Its translation: CASSFPRAGVNNEQFF. The chain has TRBV7-9 and TRBJ2-1, with 7 nucleotides matching TRBD2. Germline V lookup: CDR1 SEHNR, CDR2 FQNEAQ (reference sequence). The V and J ends lost 3 bases and 5 bases, in that order; junction bases with no gene match: 10. The CDR3 extends over 16 amino acids.

V is TRBV14 and J is TRBJ2-5, with D possibly matching TRBD1 (6 bases). The V end lost 3 bases, the J end lost 4 bases, and 15 bases lay between the germline ends. The CDR3 consists of 15 residues. CDR1 SGHDN and CDR2 FVKESK come from the germline V gene. Written as DNA, the CDR3 is TGTGCCAGCAGCCAGACCAGGGGATCCCGAGAGACCCAGTACTTC. It is translated as CASSQTRGSRETQYF.

This clonotype was counted between two and nine times. V and J are TRBV7-9 and TRBJ2-3, with D perhaps TRBD2 (6 bases). Trimming shortened V by 5 bases and J by 5 bases, and 17 bases separated the two germline ends. Germline V lookup: CDR1 SEHNR, CDR2 FQNEAQ (reference sequence). The CDR3 is made up of 15 amino acids. CDR3 in DNA: TGTGCCAGCAGCCAACGGGAGAGAGCGAGAGATACGCAGTATTTT. It yields the protein CASSQRERARDTQYF. The whole variable domain, remainder taken from reference TRBV7-9 and TRBJ2-3, is DTGVSQNPRHKITKRGQNVTFRCDPISEHNRLYWYRQTLGQGPEFLTYFQNEAQLEKSRLLSDRFSAERPKGSFSTLEIQRTEQGDSAMYLCASSQRERARDTQYFGPGTRLTVL.

This clonotype showed up just a few times. The chain carries TRBV29-1 and TRBJ2-3; D is perhaps TRBD1 or TRBD2 (5 bases each). The V end lost 7 bases, the J end lost 1 base, and 18 bases lay between the germline ends. Germline V gives CDR1 SQVTM, CDR2 ANQGSEA. The CDR3 is 15 residues long. The CDR3 nucleotides read TGCAGCGCCAAGGGGATCGGGACCCGCACAGATACGCAGTATTTT. Translating gives CSAKGIGTRTDTQYF.

V is TRBV20-1 and J is TRBJ2-3; D possibly matches TRBD1 or TRBD2 (6 bases each). The CDR3 runs 16 residues. V was pared by 6 bases and J by 2 bases, with 21 bases between. Germline lookup yields CDR1 DFQATT and CDR2 SNEGSKA (reference sequence). The CDR3 DNA reads TGCAGTGCGCGGTCTGACTCCTGGGGGGCCACAGATACGCAGTATTTT. It codes for CSARSDSWGATDTQYF.

This clonotype showed up just a few times. This rearrangement joins TRBV6-1 to TRBJ2-1; TRBD1 agrees at 9 bases. This CDR3 contains 16 residues. From germline, CDR1 is MNHNS and CDR2 SASEGT. With 5 bases clipped from V and 5 bases from J, the junction kept 10 bases outside the gene matches. Here the CDR3 DNA reads TGTGCCAGCAGTCCCCCCGGGACAGGGACGCACAATGAGCAGTTCTTC. It specifies CASSPPGTGTHNEQFF.

The V and J genes are TRBV12-3 or TRBV12-4 and TRBJ2-1, with D maybe TRBD2 (5 bases). V lost 5 bases, J lost 5 bases, and 7 bases lay in between. The CDR3 has 12 amino acids. CDR3 residues: CASSAGDNEQFF. Here the CDR3 DNA reads TGTGCCAGCAGTGCGGGCGACAATGAGCAGTTCTTC.